A single T cell receptor beta chain is shown here with its context. Its antigen is not identified. The source of the sample is a study of cytomegalovirus exposure and HLA in healthy donors. General observations from the study: A later analysis reported that several of the most significant clusters appeared to be linked to common viral pathogens, among them Epstein-Barr virus.

PCR primers comprised 60 Vbeta and 13 Jbeta primers. Sequenced by immunoSEQ multiplex PCR; TCRdb stores in-frame clones only, minus some. This table holds fewer than 120,000 clones, approximately 84% found once. This CDR3 is built from 15 residues. V was cut by 3 bases and J by 1 base, with 12 bases left in between. Germline loops: CDR1 ENHRY, CDR2 SYGVKD. Sequenced input: PBMCs. The sequence derives from a man between 40 and 49 years old in good health and CMV-seronegative. This rearrangement joins TRBV10-3 to TRBJ1-2; D is perhaps TRBD1 (5 bases). The CDR3 is CAISESTVRNYGYTF. The DNA of the CDR3 is TGTGCCATCAGTGAATCGACAGTTCGTAACTATGGCTACACCTTC.